Listed below are T cell receptor beta chains from one sample, sequenced in a study of persistence of HIV-infected CD4 T cells. These TCRs are of unknown antigen specificity. The protocol was immunoSEQ multiplex PCR, while the TCRdb copy is restricted to in-frame clones and leaves out a portion. The sample has about 33,000 clones, more than 75% seen once. Sample: CD4+ T cells sorted from PBMCs after roughly 18-hour stimulation, taken from a patient who received antiretroviral therapy. These receptors were collected from an adult woman with HIV who was CMV-seropositive. Both conserved end residues are part of each CDR3. A D gene is named only where the DNA matches it firmly. Clone size, where shown, is once, few, many, or a class for clones that have expanded.

size: -
D: TRBD1
J: TRBJ1-1
V: TRBV5-6
CDR3: CASSLPGGTEAFF
DNA: TGTGCCAGCAGCTTGCCAGGGGGAACTGAAGCTTTCTTT

size: -
D: TRBD1
J: TRBJ2-7
V: TRBV5-1
CDR3: CASSQGQGGREQYF
DNA: TGCGCCAGCAGCCAAGGACAGGGGGGACGCGAGCAGTACTTC

size: -
D: -
J: TRBJ1-3
V: TRBV28
CDR3: CASSLGGNTIYF
DNA: TGTGCCAGCAGTTTAGGAGGAAACACCATATATTTT

size: -
D: -
J: TRBJ1-1
V: TRBV27
CDR3: CASTPSRQTVNTEAFF
DNA: TGTGCCAGCACCCCCTCTAGACAGACAGTGAACACTGAAGCTTTCTTT

size: -
D: TRBD2
J: TRBJ2-3
V: TRBV19
CDR3: CASSFGGSGDTQYF
DNA: TGTGCCAGTAGTTTCGGCGGGAGCGGGGATACGCAGTATTTT

size: once
D: TRBD1
J: TRBJ1-5
V: TRBV6-5
CDR3: CASSPTGGGQPQHF
DNA: TGTGCCAGCAGTCCCACAGGGGGCGGGCAGCCCCAGCATTTT

size: -
D: TRBD2
J: TRBJ2-5
V: TRBV19
CDR3: CASSIMAGLAETQYF
DNA: TGTGCCAGTAGTATAATGGCTGGACTAGCGGAGACCCAGTACTTC

size: -
D: -
J: TRBJ1-2
V: TRBV5-8
CDR3: CASSLWQSNYGYIF
DNA: TGTGCCAGCAGCTTGTGGCAGTCCAACTATGGCTACATCTTC

size: -
D: -
J: TRBJ1-1
V: TRBV6-5
CDR3: CASSYRGNTEAFF
DNA: TGTGCCAGCAGTTACAGGGGTAACACTGAAGCTTTCTTT

size: -
D: -
J: TRBJ1-2
V: TRBV6-2/TRBV6-3
CDR3: CASSYGMGDGPYGYTF
DNA: TGTGCCAGCAGTTACGGTATGGGGGACGGCCCTTATGGCTACACCTTC

size: -
D: -
J: TRBJ1-4
V: TRBV6-6
CDR3: CASSLPQGPNEKLFF
DNA: TGTGCCAGCAGCCTACCTCAGGGTCCTAATGAAAAACTGTTTTTT

size: -
D: TRBD2
J: TRBJ2-7
V: TRBV25-1
CDR3: CASSVFEREGHGEQYF
DNA: TGTGCCAGCAGTGTATTTGAGCGGGAGGGCCACGGGGAGCAGTACTTC

size: -
D: -
J: TRBJ2-1
V: TRBV24-1
CDR3: CATSGGGSYNEQFF
DNA: TGTGCCACCAGCGGGGGAGGCTCCTACAATGAGCAGTTCTTC

size: -
D: -
J: TRBJ2-1
V: TRBV7-9
CDR3: CASSLGESEQFF
DNA: TGTGCCAGCAGCTTAGGGGAAAGTGAGCAGTTCTTC

size: -
D: TRBD1
J: TRBJ2-1
V: TRBV10-3
CDR3: CAISTGQSNNEQFF
DNA: TGTGCCATTTCAACGGGACAGTCCAACAATGAGCAGTTCTTC

size: -
D: TRBD2
J: TRBJ2-5
V: TRBV5-1
CDR3: CASTTIVAGEQETQYF
DNA: TGCGCCAGCACCACAATAGTAGCGGGAGAACAAGAGACCCAGTACTTC

size: -
D: -
J: TRBJ2-5
V: TRBV5-1
CDR3: CASSLEPQETQYF
DNA: TGCGCCAGCAGCTTGGAGCCCCAGGAGACCCAGTACTTC

size: -
D: TRBD1
J: TRBJ1-1
V: TRBV7-2
CDR3: CASSSDRESAEAFF
DNA: TGTGCCAGCAGCAGCGACAGGGAATCGGCAGAAGCTTTCTTT

size: -
D: TRBD2
J: TRBJ2-3
V: TRBV10-1
CDR3: CASSGAGLLNPTDTQYF
DNA: TGCGCCAGCAGTGGAGCGGGACTCCTAAACCCCACAGATACGCAGTATTTT

size: -
D: -
J: TRBJ1-1
V: TRBV11-3
CDR3: CAPCRGRDTEAFF
DNA: TGTGCCCCTTGTAGAGGGCGGGACACTGAAGCTTTCTTT

size: -
D: -
J: TRBJ2-6
V: TRBV30
CDR3: CAWSTLFSGANVLTF
DNA: TGTGCCTGGAGCACGTTGTTCTCTGGGGCCAACGTCCTGACTTTC

size: few
D: -
J: TRBJ1-1
V: TRBV5-1
CDR3: CASSLGQAATQEAFF
DNA: TGCGCCAGCAGCTTGGGACAGGCGGCGACCCAAGAAGCTTTCTTT

size: -
D: TRBD2
J: TRBJ2-2
V: TRBV7-2
CDR3: CASSPRPLAGGYTGELFF
DNA: TGTGCCAGCAGCCCCCGCCCCCTAGCGGGGGGGTACACCGGGGAGCTGTTTTTT

size: -
D: -
J: TRBJ1-4
V: TRBV7-9
CDR3: CASSLALRQNEKLFF
DNA: TGTGCCAGCAGCTTAGCCCTCCGACAGAATGAAAAACTGTTTTTT

size: -
D: -
J: TRBJ1-2
V: TRBV5-6
CDR3: CASSQTGDNYGYTF
DNA: TGTGCCAGCAGCCAGACAGGAGATAACTATGGCTACACCTTC

size: few
D: -
J: TRBJ1-1
V: TRBV7-9
CDR3: CASSLRSHLAFF
DNA: TGTGCCAGCAGCTTAAGGTCCCACCTAGCTTTCTTT

size: -
D: -
J: TRBJ1-1
V: TRBV9
CDR3: CASSVDYLGGEAFF
DNA: TGTGCCAGCAGCGTAGACTATTTGGGCGGGGAAGCTTTCTTT

size: -
D: TRBD1
J: TRBJ1-6
V: TRBV14
CDR3: CASSPGQGLNSPLHF
DNA: TGTGCCAGCAGCCCCGGACAGGGACTGAATTCACCCCTCCACTTT

size: -
D: TRBD1
J: TRBJ2-5
V: TRBV19
CDR3: CASSASGQPGGGETQYF
DNA: TGTGCCAGTAGTGCTTCGGGCCAACCAGGGGGCGGTGAGACCCAGTACTTC

size: -
D: -
J: TRBJ1-1
V: TRBV29-1
CDR3: CSVHTPNTEAFF
DNA: TGCAGCGTCCACACACCGAACACTGAAGCTTTCTTT

size: -
D: TRBD1
J: TRBJ1-6
V: TRBV14
CDR3: CASSRDRGFSPLHF
DNA: TGTGCCAGCAGCCGGGACAGGGGGTTTTCACCCCTCCACTTT

size: -
D: -
J: TRBJ1-1
V: TRBV28
CDR3: CASNSMNTEAFF
DNA: TGTGCCAGCAACTCCATGAACACTGAAGCTTTCTTT

size: -
D: -
J: TRBJ1-5
V: TRBV27
CDR3: CASRALYSNQPQHF
DNA: TGTGCCAGCAGAGCCTTATATAGCAATCAGCCCCAGCATTTT

size: -
D: -
J: TRBJ1-5
V: TRBV12-3/TRBV12-4
CDR3: CASSFSEWQPQHF
DNA: TGTGCCAGCAGTTTCTCAGAGTGGCAGCCCCAGCATTTT

size: few
D: -
J: TRBJ1-5
V: TRBV7-9
CDR3: CASSPGQSSGNQPQHF
DNA: TGTGCCAGCAGTCCGGGACAATCTTCTGGCAATCAGCCCCAGCATTTT

size: few
D: TRBD1
J: TRBJ1-4
V: TRBV19
CDR3: CASSIGTGATNEKLFF
DNA: TGTGCCAGTAGTATCGGGACAGGGGCAACTAATGAAAAACTGTTTTTT

size: -
D: -
J: TRBJ1-2
V: TRBV7-9
CDR3: CASSQNRGGDGYTF
DNA: TGTGCCAGCAGCCAGAATCGGGGTGGGGATGGCTACACCTTC

size: once
D: -
J: TRBJ2-7
V: TRBV29-1
CDR3: CSVEIGHEQYF
DNA: TGCAGCGTTGAGATAGGCCACGAGCAGTACTTC

size: -
D: -
J: TRBJ1-3
V: TRBV4-1
CDR3: CASSQDGVPGNTIYF
DNA: TGCGCCAGCAGCCAAGATGGGGTCCCTGGAAACACCATATATTTT

size: -
D: -
J: TRBJ2-2
V: TRBV5-6
CDR3: CASSFEQAYGELFF
DNA: TGTGCCAGCAGCTTTGAGCAGGCCTACGGGGAGCTGTTTTTT

size: -
D: TRBD1
J: TRBJ2-7
V: TRBV2
CDR3: CASSERQGRGTYEQYF
DNA: TGTGCCAGCAGCGAGAGACAGGGTAGGGGCACCTACGAGCAGTACTTC

size: -
D: TRBD2
J: TRBJ2-3
V: TRBV9
CDR3: CASSTGTTSTDTQYF
DNA: TGTGCCAGCAGCACCGGGACTACCAGCACAGATACGCAGTATTTT

size: -
D: -
J: TRBJ2-7
V: TRBV7-6
CDR3: CASSLTRVREQYF
DNA: TGTGCCAGCAGCCTTACCAGGGTGAGGGAGCAGTACTTC

size: -
D: -
J: TRBJ2-6
V: TRBV4-1
CDR3: CASRVTATNSGANVLTF
DNA: TGCGCCAGCAGAGTAACAGCTACAAACTCTGGGGCCAACGTCCTGACTTTC

size: -
D: -
J: TRBJ1-2
V: TRBV5-1
CDR3: CASRAAGYGYTF
DNA: TGCGCCAGCAGGGCAGCCGGCTATGGCTACACCTTC

size: -
D: -
J: TRBJ1-6
V: TRBV2
CDR3: CASRGGTLHF
DNA: TGTGCCAGCAGGGGAGGGACTCTCCACTTT

size: -
D: TRBD2
J: TRBJ2-1
V: TRBV20-1
CDR3: CSASGRGAYNEQFF
DNA: TGCAGTGCTAGTGGGCGGGGGGCCTACAATGAGCAGTTCTTC

size: -
D: -
J: TRBJ2-6
V: TRBV29-1
CDR3: CSVGRETGANVLTF
DNA: TGCAGCGTTGGCAGGGAGACAGGGGCCAACGTCCTGACTTTC

size: -
D: -
J: TRBJ1-1
V: TRBV30
CDR3: CAWGREAFF
DNA: TGTGCCTGGGGACGAGAGGCTTTCTTT

size: once
D: TRBD2
J: TRBJ2-1
V: TRBV10-1
CDR3: CASSDRPSGRASGDNEQFF
DNA: TGCGCCAGCAGTGATCGACCCAGCGGGAGGGCCAGTGGAGACAATGAGCAGTTCTTC

size: -
D: -
J: TRBJ2-1
V: TRBV7-8
CDR3: CASSLAGVYNEQFF
DNA: TGTGCCAGCAGCTTAGCGGGGGTTTACAATGAGCAGTTCTTC

size: -
D: -
J: TRBJ2-5
V: TRBV7-9
CDR3: CASSLAMRGKETQYF
DNA: TGTGCCAGCAGCTTAGCAATGCGAGGGAAAGAGACCCAGTACTTC

size: -
D: TRBD2
J: TRBJ2-3
V: TRBV6-6
CDR3: CASSYSHAGGTDTQYF
DNA: TGTGCCAGCAGTTACTCGCATGCGGGAGGTACAGATACGCAGTATTTT

size: -
D: -
J: TRBJ1-2
V: TRBV5-1
CDR3: CASSLGSEGYGYTF
DNA: TGCGCCAGCAGCTTGGGTAGCGAGGGCTATGGCTACACCTTC